Here is one T cell receptor beta chain with its context. The antigen this receptor binds is unknown. A clone one base away is much larger, so this may be a read error. The CDR3 measures 13 amino acids from cysteine to phenylalanine. Only CDR3 DNA remains: 39 bases, in frame from the first base. Per the germline V gene (reference sequence), GTSNPN is the CDR1 and SVGIG is the CDR2. Trimming removed 8 bases from V and 6 bases from J, leaving 18 bases between the germline ends. This record comes from a study of breast tumors, draining lymph nodes, adjacent tissues (dated by TCRdb to the mid-2010s). Concerning the study at large: In breast cancer patients, the study compared the TCR beta repertoires of tumor, adjacent nontumor tissue and axillary lymph nodes. In human breast cancer, the study set out to assess how tumor, surrounding tissue and draining lymph node repertoires relate to one another and whether T cells might be exchanged between them. Findings and caveats that apply to the study as a whole: T-cell repertoire diversity in tumors was found to be lower than in lymph nodes but higher than in nontumor tissue, and preferential V and J gene usage was observed. Rather than being directly demonstrated, the conclusion that tumor T cells originate in lymph nodes was presented as consistent with a hypothesis. Tumor and nontumor tissue repertoires were significantly more similar in luminal-like than in basal-like breast cancer. A scenario in which most tumor T cells derive from the lymph node and then expand within tumor tissue was judged to be consistent with the data.

Sequencing instrument: Illumina HiSeq 2000. TCR beta chain libraries were generated through multiplex PCR amplification. High-throughput sequencing was used to analyze the amplified TCR beta chain products. TCRdb reanalyzed the raw reads on its own, using fastp at Q25 for trimming and MiXCR for clone calling, and kept in-frame beta chains. Duplicate CDR3 protein sequences are folded into a single record with the most common DNA and genes. The sample records tens of thousands of distinct CDR3 sequences, under 45% of which are singletons. The ten top clones hold over 9.5% of the sample. Sequencing was carried out using breast tumor tissue. This TCR was recovered from a female donor with breast cancer. Some clones in this sample may be carry-over from other donors' samples. The rearrangement joined TRBV30 to TRBJ2-3, and the D gene may be TRBD2, 5 bases matching. The CDR3 sequence is CAGFTPRVDTQYF. The DNA sequence is given as TGTGCCGGATTCACTCCGAGGGTGGATACGCAGTATTTT.